Described below is a single T cell receptor (beta chain) sequence and its context. Its binding antigen is unknown. Qualities for individual bases were not recorded, and no much larger clone is one base off. The library was generated by the immunoSEQ multiplex PCR assay. TCRdb mirrors the immuneACCESS table, restricted to in-frame sequences. Some clones are absent from its copies; in checked studies, under half trace to an unresolved V gene, and the reason for the others is unknown. The sample records just under 30,000 clones, 70% to 90% of which are singletons. Clones ranked in the top ten supply around 0.89% of the sample. V is trimmed back by 3 bases and J by 5 bases, and the junction contains 2 bases that no gene match accounts for. As encoded in the germline V gene, CDR1 is ENHRY while CDR2 is SYGVKD. There are 14 amino acids in the CDR3, from cysteine to phenylalanine inclusive. Only the CDR3 region is kept as DNA, spanning 42 bases read in frame from base 1.

The data belong to a study of T cells in narcolepsy listed by TCRdb under 2018. With respect to the entire study: Healthy control donors were enrolled in the study alongside patients who had narcolepsy type 1 or type 2 (NT1, NT2). The study sought autoreactive T cells targeting hypocretin neuron self-antigens (hypocretin, TRIB2) in narcolepsy patients, using TCR Vbeta sequencing to track clonotypes in blood and CSF.

For TCR Vbeta sequencing, memory CD4+ T cells were sorted ex vivo from the peripheral blood of narcolepsy patients and healthy controls. Points the paper makes about the study in general: Autoreactive clonotypes were reported to be detected serially in the blood of the same patients and of different patients, but not in the blood of healthy controls. Certain blood memory CD4+ repertoires from patients and controls had no sequences that matched autoreactive T cell clones. Patients and controls had similar numbers of sequenced blood memory CD4+ clonotypes, with averages of around 41,000 in patients and 33,354 in controls. Plots that compared CSF and blood CD4+ T cell clonotypes from the same patient highlighted HCRT-specific and TRIB2-specific autoreactive clonotypes.

The sequenced material came from memory (CD45RA-) CD4+ T cells from blood. The cell subset or site label, read with the paper, signifies: memory T cells sorted ex vivo from peripheral blood. This clonotype originated in a human donor in good health. The rearranged chain carries TRBV10-3 and TRBJ2-7; 12 of the junction bases match TRBD2. Read as DNA, the sequence is TGTGCCATCAGTGAAAGACTAGCGGGAGACGAGCAGTACTTC. This encodes CAISERLAGDEQYF.